The source of this T cell receptor (beta chain) is a study of post-analysis software for immune sequencing data. This clonotype was observed once. Its antigen is still unknown. Study observations and caveats: A significant reduction in normalized Chao1 diversity was observed in multiple sclerosis patients versus controls. Controls showed lower frequencies than patients for 5 or 6 TRBV segments, and TRBV5-6, TRBV5-1 and TRBV20-1 were among these.

Each TCR beta cDNA library carried unique molecular identifiers. Starting from roughly 1 to 10 million T cells, the study yielded about 500,000 cDNA molecules. TCRdb reprocessed the PCR reads via MiXCR and lists one record per CDR3 protein. The sample contains roughly 800,000 distinct CDR3 sequences, under 60% of which appear only once. From germline, CDR1 is DFQATT and CDR2 SNEGSKA (reference sequence). The CDR3 length is 14 residues. The trim removed 4 bases at V and 9 bases at J, leaving 8 bases unmatched. Material for sequencing was blood. The rearrangement uses TRBV20-1 and TRBJ1-6, with TRBD1 matching 8 bases. This clonotype was obtained from a girl between 10 and 17 years old with multiple sclerosis. The CDR3 region is CSAKDRAVGSPLHF. The CDR3 DNA is TGCAGTGCTAAGGACAGGGCCGTCGGTTCACCCCTCCACTTT.